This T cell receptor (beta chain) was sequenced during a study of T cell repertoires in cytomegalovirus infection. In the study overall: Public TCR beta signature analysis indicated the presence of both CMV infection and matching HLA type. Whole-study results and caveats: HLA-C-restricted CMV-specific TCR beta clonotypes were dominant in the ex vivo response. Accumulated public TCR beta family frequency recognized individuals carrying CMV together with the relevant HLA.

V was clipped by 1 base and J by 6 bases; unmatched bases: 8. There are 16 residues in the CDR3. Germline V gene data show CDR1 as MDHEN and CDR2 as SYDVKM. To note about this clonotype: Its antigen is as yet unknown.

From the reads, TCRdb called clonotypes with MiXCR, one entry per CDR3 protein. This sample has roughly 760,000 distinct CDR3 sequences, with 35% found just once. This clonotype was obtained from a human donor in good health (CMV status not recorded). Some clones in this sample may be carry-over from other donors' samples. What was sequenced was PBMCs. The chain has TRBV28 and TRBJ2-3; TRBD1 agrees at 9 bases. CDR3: CASSLSGTGSSDTQYF. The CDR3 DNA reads TGTGCCAGCAGTTTATCGGGGACAGGGAGCTCGGATACGCAGTATTTT. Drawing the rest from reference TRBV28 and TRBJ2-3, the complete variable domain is DVKVTQSSRYLVKRTGEKVFLECVQDMDHENMFWYRQDPGLGLRLIYFSYDVKMKEKGDIPEGYSVSREKKERFSLILESASTNQTSMYLCASSLSGTGSSDTQYFGPGTRLTVL.